This T cell receptor (beta chain) stems from a study of blood T cell repertoires in COVID-19. About the study: Researchers got acute and convalescent COVID-19 samples from the United States, Italy and Spain. T cells, B-cell-depleted T cells, or PBMCs provided the cDNA or gDNA that served as material.

Germline V gene data show CDR1 as SGDLS and CDR2 as YYNGEE. J gave up 9 bases and V 3 bases, and 18 bases lay outside the gene matches. This CDR3 comprises 17 residues. The authors' processing: Amplification from reference gene primers served as the basis for estimated nucleated cell counts. Some clones are missing from TCRdb's copy, which holds only in-frame ones; the method was immunoSEQ multiplex PCR. V, J and clone size were drawn from that table, and D and trimming were deduced from the DNA. The data hold about 180,000 clones, with 80% to 90% observed a single time. The V call is TRBV9, the J call TRBJ2-1; 7 bases agree with TRBD1. The sample consisted of peripheral blood. This TCR came from a man aged 55 to 70 with acute or convalescent COVID-19. CDR3 DNA: TGTGCCAGCAGCGGGGAGAGGGGGCGCAATCTTCTAAGTGAGCAGTTCTTC. It translates to CASSGERGRNLLSEQFF.